Listed below are T cell receptor beta chains from one sample, sequenced in a study of shared clonotypes between healthy human individuals. This table comes from immunoSEQ multiplex PCR, and its TCRdb copy is limited to in-frame clones, with some not included. The table shows fewer than 550,000 clones, with roughly 79% occurring only once. Sequencing was performed on PBMCs. The receptors were gathered from a woman in her 40s in good health. Some clones in this sample may be carry-over from other donors' samples. Both conserved end residues are part of each CDR3.

v_gene: TRBV7-8; j_gene: NA; CDR3aa: CASSLVSGPYEQYF
v_gene: TRBV7-9; j_gene: TRBJ2-3; CDR3aa: CASSLSGTPTDTQYF
v_gene: TRBV19; j_gene: TRBJ2-2; CDR3aa: CASSSGRLTGELFF
v_gene: TRBV27; j_gene: TRBJ2-1; CDR3aa: CASSPSAGSYNEQFF
v_gene: TRBV5-1; j_gene: TRBJ2-7; CDR3aa: CASSPTTSGIYEQYF
v_gene: TRBV6-1; j_gene: TRBJ2-7; CDR3aa: CASSPGQGVQQYF
v_gene: TRBV5-1; j_gene: TRBJ2-1; CDR3aa: CASGLAGGFGYNEQFF
v_gene: TRBV7-6; j_gene: TRBJ2-3; CDR3aa: CASSLYRSRTDTQYF
v_gene: TRBV9; j_gene: TRBJ1-3; CDR3aa: CASSVGTHSGNTIYF
v_gene: TRBV6-1; j_gene: TRBJ2-7; CDR3aa: CASSDRGYEQYF
v_gene: TRBV5-1; j_gene: TRBJ2-7; CDR3aa: CASSITSGISEQYF
v_gene: TRBV21-1; j_gene: TRBJ1-5; CDR3aa: CASSTDQPQHF
v_gene: TRBV12-5; j_gene: TRBJ2-1; CDR3aa: CASGLTPLSVLAEVSYNEQFF
v_gene: TRBV7-8; j_gene: TRBJ2-5; CDR3aa: CASSLRLGSGVGETQYF
v_gene: TRBV7-3; j_gene: TRBJ2-2; CDR3aa: CASSPIAGNTGELFF
v_gene: TRBV27; j_gene: TRBJ2-4; CDR3aa: CASSPRFLNIQYF
v_gene: TRBV19; j_gene: TRBJ2-2; CDR3aa: CASIPTGRFSGELFF
v_gene: TRBV18; j_gene: TRBJ2-5; CDR3aa: CASSPLILQSVKVGETQYF
v_gene: TRBV30; j_gene: TRBJ2-7; CDR3aa: CAWTTGTTREQYF
v_gene: TRBV10-3; j_gene: TRBJ1-4; CDR3aa: CAIRSNTGAGDEKLFF
v_gene: TRBV10-3; j_gene: TRBJ1-5; CDR3aa: CAISENLQGNQPQHF
v_gene: TRBV28; j_gene: TRBJ1-5; CDR3aa: CASSLPGTGGLNPQHF
v_gene: TRBV18; j_gene: TRBJ1-5; CDR3aa: CASSPPFGNSNQPQHF
v_gene: TRBV29-1; j_gene: TRBJ2-1; CDR3aa: CSVDVVWAGINEQFF
v_gene: TRBV7-9; j_gene: TRBJ1-4; CDR3aa: CASSPDRPAREKLFF
v_gene: TRBV2; j_gene: TRBJ2-6; CDR3aa: CASTIDRANVLTF
v_gene: TRBV5-1; j_gene: NA; CDR3aa: CASRRQGASYEQYF
v_gene: TRBV5-1; j_gene: TRBJ1-4; CDR3aa: CASSTGTASGEKLFF
v_gene: TRBV6-1; j_gene: TRBJ1-2; CDR3aa: CASSEDSSYGYTF
v_gene: TRBV2; j_gene: TRBJ2-3; CDR3aa: CASSSDRDTDTQYF
v_gene: TRBV5-1; j_gene: TRBJ2-2; CDR3aa: CASSLSGTGELFF
v_gene: TRBV14; j_gene: TRBJ1-1; CDR3aa: CASSQSQGGEIRHEAFF